Only a few counts were recorded for the clone carrying this T cell receptor beta chain. Its antigen remains unidentified. Healthy Caucasians alone served as donors. Each CDR3 protein gets one entry after TCRdb re-called the 5' RACE reads with MiXCR. This sample yields under 400,000 distinct CDR3 sequences, of which roughly 10% are seen a single time; more than 8% belongs to the top ten. This sample was taken from a study of identical twins. Overall study results and limits: Fewer insertions marked abundant cord blood beta clonotypes; young adult naive trended weakly, memory not at all. Those out-of-frame alpha sequences shared by twins showed an excess of low generation probability.

Trimming cost V 5 bases and J 2 bases, with 13 bases left between them. From germline, CDR1 is SEHNR and CDR2 FQNEAQ (reference sequence). This CDR3 contains 14 residues. The TCR was taken from a woman in her forties or fifties in good health. Sequencing used naive T cells sorted from blood. This chain joins TRBV7-9 and TRBJ2-7, with D perhaps TRBD1 (6 bases). CDR3 residues: CASSPDSPPYEQYF. In DNA form, the CDR3 reads TGTGCCAGCAGCCCGGACAGCCCACCCTACGAGCAGTACTTC.